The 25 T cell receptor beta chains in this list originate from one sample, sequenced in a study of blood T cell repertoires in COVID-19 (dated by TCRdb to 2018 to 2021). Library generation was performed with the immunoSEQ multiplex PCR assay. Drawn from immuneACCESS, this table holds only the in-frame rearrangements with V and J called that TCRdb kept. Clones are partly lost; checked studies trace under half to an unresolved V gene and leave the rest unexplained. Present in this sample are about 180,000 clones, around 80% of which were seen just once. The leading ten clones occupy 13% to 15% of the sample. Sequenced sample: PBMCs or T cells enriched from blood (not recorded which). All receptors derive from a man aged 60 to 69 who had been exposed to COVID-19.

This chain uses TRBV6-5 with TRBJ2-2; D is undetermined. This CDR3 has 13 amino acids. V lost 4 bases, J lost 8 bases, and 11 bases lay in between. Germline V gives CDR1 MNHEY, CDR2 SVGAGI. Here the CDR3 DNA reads TGTGCCAGCAGTTCCCGCGGAGTGGGGGAGCTGTTTTTT. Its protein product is CASSSRGVGELFF.

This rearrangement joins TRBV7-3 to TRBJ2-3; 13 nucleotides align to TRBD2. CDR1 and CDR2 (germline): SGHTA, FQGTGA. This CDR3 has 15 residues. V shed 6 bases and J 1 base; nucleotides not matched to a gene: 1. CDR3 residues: CASRLAGGRTDTQYF. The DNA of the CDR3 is TGTGCCAGCAGACTAGCGGGAGGGCGCACAGATACGCAGTATTTT.

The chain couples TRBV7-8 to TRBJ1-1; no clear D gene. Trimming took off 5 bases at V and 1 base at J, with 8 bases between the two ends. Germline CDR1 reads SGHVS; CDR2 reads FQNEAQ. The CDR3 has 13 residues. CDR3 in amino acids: CASSDTANTEAFF. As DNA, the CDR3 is TGTGCCAGCAGCGACACAGCGAACACTGAAGCTTTCTTT. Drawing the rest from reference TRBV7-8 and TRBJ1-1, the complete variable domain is GAGVSQSPRYKVAKRGQDVALRCDPISGHVSLFWYQQALGQGPEFLTYFQNEAQLDKSGLPSDRFFAERPEGSVSTLKIQRTQQEDSAVYLCASSDTANTEAFFGQGTRLTVV.

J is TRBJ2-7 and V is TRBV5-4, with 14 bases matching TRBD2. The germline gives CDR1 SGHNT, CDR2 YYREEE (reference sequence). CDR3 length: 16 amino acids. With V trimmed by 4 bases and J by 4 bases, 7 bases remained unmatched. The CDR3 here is CASSPGTSGSLYEQYF. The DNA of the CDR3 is TGTGCCAGCAGCCCAGGGACTAGCGGGAGTCTGTACGAGCAGTACTTC. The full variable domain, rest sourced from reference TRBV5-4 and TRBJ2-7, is ETGVTQSPTHLIKTRGQQVTLRCSSQSGHNTVSWYQQALGQGPQFIFQYYREEENGRGNFPPRFSGLQFPNYSSELNVNALELDDSALYLCASSPGTSGSLYEQYFGPGTRLTVT.

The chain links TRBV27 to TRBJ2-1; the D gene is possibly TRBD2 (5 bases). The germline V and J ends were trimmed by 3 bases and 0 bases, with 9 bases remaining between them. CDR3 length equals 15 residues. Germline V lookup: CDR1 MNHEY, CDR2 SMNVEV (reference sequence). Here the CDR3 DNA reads TGTGCCAGCAGTTTGGCGGGTAGCTCCTACAATGAGCAGTTCTTC. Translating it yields CASSLAGSSYNEQFF.

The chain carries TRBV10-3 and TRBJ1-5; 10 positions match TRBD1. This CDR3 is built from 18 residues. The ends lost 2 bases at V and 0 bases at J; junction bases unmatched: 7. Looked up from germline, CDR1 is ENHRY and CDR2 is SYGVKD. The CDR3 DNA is TGTGCCATCAGTGAGGGTGACAGGGGGCCGTATAGCAATCAGCCCCAGCATTTT. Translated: CAISEGDRGPYSNQPQHF.

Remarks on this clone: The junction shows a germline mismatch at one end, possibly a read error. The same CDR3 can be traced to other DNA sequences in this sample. CDR3 nucleotide sequence: TGTGCTAGCAGTGGGACTAGTCAAGGTTACATTCAGTACTTC. Amino acid sequence: CASSGTSQGYIQYF. The chain combines TRBV27 with TRBJ2-4, with 8 nucleotides matching TRBD2. This CDR3 region has 14 residues. Germline V gene sequence: CDR1 MNHEY, CDR2 SMNVEV (reference sequence).

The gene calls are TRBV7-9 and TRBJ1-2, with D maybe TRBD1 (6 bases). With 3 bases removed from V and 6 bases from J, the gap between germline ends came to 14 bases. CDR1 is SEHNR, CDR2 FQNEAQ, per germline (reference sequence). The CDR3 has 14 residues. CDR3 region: CASSFLGRGDGYTF. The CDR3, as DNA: TGTGCCAGCAGCTTCCTCGGGAGGGGGGATGGCTACACCTTC.

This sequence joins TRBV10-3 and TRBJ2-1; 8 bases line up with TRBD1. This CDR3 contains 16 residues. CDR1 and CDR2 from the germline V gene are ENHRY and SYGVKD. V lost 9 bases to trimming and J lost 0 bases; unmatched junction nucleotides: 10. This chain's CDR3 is CAIQPQGASSYNEQFF. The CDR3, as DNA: TGTGCCATTCAACCCCAGGGGGCTAGCTCCTACAATGAGCAGTTCTTC.

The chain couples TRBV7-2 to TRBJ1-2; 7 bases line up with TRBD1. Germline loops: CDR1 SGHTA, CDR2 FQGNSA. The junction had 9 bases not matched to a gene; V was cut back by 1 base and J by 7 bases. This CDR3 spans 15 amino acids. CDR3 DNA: TGTGCCAGCAGCTTAGGTCAGAGACAGGGAAGTGGCTACACCTTC. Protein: CASSLGQRQGSGYTF.

The chain's CDR3 is CASSPTSGSTHEQFF. In DNA, the CDR3 is TGTGCCAGCAGCCCGACTAGCGGGAGCACCCATGAGCAGTTCTTC. This chain uses TRBV5-4 with TRBJ2-1; 12 bases agree with TRBD2. After removal of 4 bases from V and 8 bases from J, the junction contained 7 bases not matched to a gene. Germline V gives CDR1 SGHNT, CDR2 YYREEE (reference sequence). The CDR3 covers 15 residues.

The CDR3 spells CASSTTTGVMAEAFF. The CDR3 DNA is TGCGCCAGCAGCACAACCACAGGGGTCATGGCTGAAGCTTTCTTT. J is TRBJ1-1 and V is TRBV5-1, with 7 bases identical to TRBD1. V trimming: 4 bases; J trimming: 6 bases; junction bases outside the gene matches: 12. Germline V lookup: CDR1 SGHRS, CDR2 YFSETQ. The CDR3 spans 15 residues.

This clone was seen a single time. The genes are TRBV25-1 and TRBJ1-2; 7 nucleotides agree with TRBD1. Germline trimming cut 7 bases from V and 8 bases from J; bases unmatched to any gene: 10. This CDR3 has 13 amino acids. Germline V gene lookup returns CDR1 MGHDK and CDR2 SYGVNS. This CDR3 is CASTPNRGSGYTF. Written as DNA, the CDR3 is TGTGCCAGCACCCCCAACAGGGGTAGCGGCTACACCTTC.

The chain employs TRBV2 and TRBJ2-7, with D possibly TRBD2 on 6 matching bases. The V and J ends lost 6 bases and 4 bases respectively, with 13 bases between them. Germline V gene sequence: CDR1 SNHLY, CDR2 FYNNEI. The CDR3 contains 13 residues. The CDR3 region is CASSRDSLYEQYF. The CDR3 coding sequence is TGTGCCAGCAGCCGGGACTCCCTATACGAGCAGTACTTC.

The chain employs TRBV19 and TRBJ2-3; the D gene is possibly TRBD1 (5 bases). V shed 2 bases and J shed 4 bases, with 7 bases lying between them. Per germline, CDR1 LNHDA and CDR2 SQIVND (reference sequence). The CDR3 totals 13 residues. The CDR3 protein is CASSIRRADTQYF. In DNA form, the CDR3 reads TGTGCCAGTAGTATACGCAGGGCAGATACGCAGTATTTT.

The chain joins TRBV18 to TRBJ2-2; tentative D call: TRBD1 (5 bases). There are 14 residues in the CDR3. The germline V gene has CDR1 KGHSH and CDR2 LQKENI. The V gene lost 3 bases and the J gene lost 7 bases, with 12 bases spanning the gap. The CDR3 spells CASSPQGYGGELFF. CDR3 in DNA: TGTGCCAGCTCACCCCAGGGTTACGGCGGGGAGCTGTTTTTT. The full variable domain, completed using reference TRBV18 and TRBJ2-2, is NAGVMQNPRHLVRRRGQEARLRCSPMKGHSHVYWYRQLPEEGLKFMVYLQKENIIDESGMPKERFSAEFPKEGPSILRIQQVVRGDSAAYFCASSPQGYGGELFFGEGSRLTVL.

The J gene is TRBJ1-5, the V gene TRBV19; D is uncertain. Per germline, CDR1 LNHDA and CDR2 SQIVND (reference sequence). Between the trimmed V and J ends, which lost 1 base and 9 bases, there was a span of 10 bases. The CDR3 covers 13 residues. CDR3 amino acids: CASSIGMPGPQHF. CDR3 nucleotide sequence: TGTGCCAGTAGTATAGGTATGCCCGGGCCCCAGCATTTT.

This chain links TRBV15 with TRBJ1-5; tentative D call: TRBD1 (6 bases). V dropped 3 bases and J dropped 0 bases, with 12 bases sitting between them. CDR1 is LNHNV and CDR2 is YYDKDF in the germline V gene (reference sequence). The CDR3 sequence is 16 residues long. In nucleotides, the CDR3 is TGTGCCACCAGCAGGGACAGACTCCATAGCAATCAGCCCCAGCATTTT. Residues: CATSRDRLHSNQPQHF.

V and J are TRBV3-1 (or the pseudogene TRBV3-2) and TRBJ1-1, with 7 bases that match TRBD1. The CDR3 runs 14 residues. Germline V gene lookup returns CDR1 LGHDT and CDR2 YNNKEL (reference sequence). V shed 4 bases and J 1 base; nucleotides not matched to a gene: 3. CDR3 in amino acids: CASSRGQQNTEAFF. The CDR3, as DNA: TGTGCCAGCAGCCGGGGACAGCAGAACACTGAAGCTTTCTTT.

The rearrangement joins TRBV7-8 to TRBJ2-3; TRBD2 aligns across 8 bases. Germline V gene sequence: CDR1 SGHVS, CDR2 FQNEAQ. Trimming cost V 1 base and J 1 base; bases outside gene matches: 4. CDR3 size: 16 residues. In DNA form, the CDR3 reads TGTGCCAGCAGCTTAGTTAGCGGGATGGGCACAGATACGCAGTATTTT. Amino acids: CASSLVSGMGTDTQYF.

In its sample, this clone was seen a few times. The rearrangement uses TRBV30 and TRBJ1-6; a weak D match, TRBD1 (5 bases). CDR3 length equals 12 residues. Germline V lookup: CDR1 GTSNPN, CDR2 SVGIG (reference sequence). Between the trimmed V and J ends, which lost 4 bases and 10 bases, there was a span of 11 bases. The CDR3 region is CAWKLGASPLHF. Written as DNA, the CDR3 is TGTGCCTGGAAATTAGGGGCCTCACCCCTCCACTTT.

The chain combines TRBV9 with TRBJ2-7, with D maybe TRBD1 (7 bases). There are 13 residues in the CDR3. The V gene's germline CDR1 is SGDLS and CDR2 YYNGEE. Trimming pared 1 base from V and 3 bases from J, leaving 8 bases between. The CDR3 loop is CASSVQGGYEQYF. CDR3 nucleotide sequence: TGTGCCAGCAGCGTACAGGGGGGCTACGAGCAGTACTTC.

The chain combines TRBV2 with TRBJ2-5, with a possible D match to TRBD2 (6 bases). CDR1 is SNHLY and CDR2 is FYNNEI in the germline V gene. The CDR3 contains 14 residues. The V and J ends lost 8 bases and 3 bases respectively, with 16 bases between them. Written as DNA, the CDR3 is TGTGCCAGCTTAGGAGGAGGGTGGGAAGAGACCCAGTACTTC. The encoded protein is CASLGGGWEETQYF.

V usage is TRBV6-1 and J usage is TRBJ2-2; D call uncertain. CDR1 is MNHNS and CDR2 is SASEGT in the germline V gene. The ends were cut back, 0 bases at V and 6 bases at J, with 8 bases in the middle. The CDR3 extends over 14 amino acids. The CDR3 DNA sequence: TGTGCCAGCAGTGAAGCGCAATTAGCCGGGGAGCTGTTTTTT. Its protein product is CASSEAQLAGELFF.

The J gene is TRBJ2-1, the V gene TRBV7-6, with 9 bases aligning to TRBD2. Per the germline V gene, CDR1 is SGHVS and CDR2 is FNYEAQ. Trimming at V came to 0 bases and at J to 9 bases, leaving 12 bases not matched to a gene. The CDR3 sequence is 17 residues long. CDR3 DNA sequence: TGTGCCAGCAGCTTAGCTGTCGTTAGCGGGAGAGGGGGTGAGCAGTTCTTC. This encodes CASSLAVVSGRGGEQFF.